Following are 22 T cell receptor beta chains from one sample sequenced in a study of response to subunit inactivated influenza vaccine. TCRdb re-called the RT-PCR reads with MiXCR, one entry per CDR3 protein. The sample includes around 190,000 distinct CDR3 sequences, nearly 9.5% of them seen just once. The material was non-naive T cells sorted from PBMCs, obtained on the day of vaccination. These receptors were obtained from a man aged 45-65 years who received an inactivated influenza vaccine.

A few counts support this clonotype. This sequence joins TRBV5-1 and TRBJ2-1, with D possibly TRBD1 on 6 matching bases. Trimming removed 2 bases at V and 11 bases at J, with 11 bases between. The CDR3 contains 12 residues. Germline-derived CDR1 and CDR2 are SGHRS and YFSETQ. CDR3: CASSFTGTQQFF. CDR3 DNA: TGCGCCAGCAGCTTCACCGGGACACAGCAGTTCTTC.

The chain uses TRBV6-4 and TRBJ2-1; D possibly corresponds to TRBD2 (6 bases). The CDR3 runs 14 residues. From germline, CDR1 is MRHNA and CDR2 SNTAGT. Trimming shortened V by 0 bases and J by 13 bases, and 16 bases separated the two germline ends. The CDR3 DNA reads as TGTGCCAGCAGTGACTCATGGCGGAGGGAAAATCAGTTCTTC. This translates into CASSDSWRRENQFF.

This clonotype was recorded at least ten times. The V gene is TRBV2, the J gene TRBJ2-7; tentative D call: TRBD2 (5 bases). CDR3 length: 14 residues. Looked up from germline, CDR1 is SNHLY and CDR2 is FYNNEI. Trimming stripped 6 bases from V and 6 bases from J, with 18 bases between. The CDR3 DNA reads as TGTGCCAGCAGGGTTCGCCTCACCGGACTCGAGCAGTACTTC. It yields the protein CASRVRLTGLEQYF.

At least ten counts were recorded for this clonotype. The chain couples TRBV11-2 to TRBJ2-1; tentative D call: TRBD2 (5 bases). V shed 5 bases and J shed 0 bases, with 11 bases lying between them. The CDR3 totals 15 residues. In germline, CDR1 is SGHAT, CDR2 FQNNGV. CDR3: CASSQRVGSYNEQFF. DNA for the CDR3: TGTGCCAGCAGCCAGAGGGTAGGCTCCTACAATGAGCAGTTCTTC.

A few counts support this clonotype. J is TRBJ2-2 and V is TRBV6-2 or TRBV6-3; D call uncertain. Germline assignment: CDR1 MNHEY and CDR2 SVGEGT. V lost 6 bases and J lost 0, with 5 bases in between. The CDR3 totals 13 residues. CDR3 nucleotides: TGTGCCAGCAGGGGCGCGAACACCGGGGAGCTGTTTTTT. Its translation is CASRGANTGELFF.

This clonotype was seen only a few times. The chain has TRBV3-1 and TRBJ2-7; D gene unclear. Germline V gene lookup returns CDR1 LGHDT and CDR2 YNNKEL (reference sequence). This CDR3 region has 14 residues. V was clipped by 4 bases and J by 0 bases, with 10 bases between them. CDR3 sequence: CASSLSTNSYEQYF. The CDR3 bases are TGTGCCAGCAGCCTTTCCACGAACTCCTACGAGCAGTACTTC.

The table lists this clonotype with many counts. The genes are TRBV11-2 and TRBJ2-3; 7 bases fit TRBD2. With 5 bases clipped from V and 5 bases from J, the junction kept 10 bases outside the gene matches. CDR1 and CDR2 from the germline V gene are SGHAT and FQNNGV. The CDR3 runs to 15 residues. The CDR3 sequence is CASSGGTTREDTQYF. The CDR3 DNA reads as TGTGCCAGCAGCGGCGGGACTACCCGGGAAGATACGCAGTATTTT. The full variable domain, rest sourced from reference TRBV11-2 and TRBJ2-3, is EAGVAQSPRYKIIEKRQSVAFWCNPISGHATLYWYQQILGQGPKLLIQFQNNGVVDDSQLPKDRFSAERLKGVDSTLKIQPAKLEDSAVYLCASSGGTTREDTQYFGPGTRLTVL.

The rearrangement links TRBV3-1 to TRBJ2-7; a weak D match, TRBD2 (6 bases). Germline V CDR1 and CDR2: LGHDT, YNNKEL (reference sequence). The CDR3 sequence is 17 residues long. V was clipped by 0 bases and J by 0 bases, with 15 bases between them. Here the CDR3 DNA reads TGTGCCAGCAGCCAAGATCTGGCGGGATCCCTCTCCTACGAGCAGTACTTC. Its protein is CASSQDLAGSLSYEQYF.

This clonotype was seen a few times. The chain is built from TRBV6-5 and TRBJ2-1, with 11 bases fitting TRBD2. Germline V gene sequence: CDR1 MNHEY, CDR2 SVGAGI. V gave up 3 bases and J gave up 2 bases; unmatched junction bases: 9. The CDR3 length is 18 residues. CDR3 bases: TGTGCCAGCAGTTATAATTCCCTACTAGCGGGGGCCTACAATGAGCAGTTCTTC. This sequence encodes CASSYNSLLAGAYNEQFF.

The chain has TRBV28 and TRBJ1-3; possibly TRBD1 for D (5 bases). This CDR3 is 16 amino acids long. Germline values: CDR1 MDHEN, CDR2 SYDVKM. The V and J ends lost 6 bases and 0 bases respectively, with 15 bases between them. The CDR3 here is CASSKAGLNSGNTIYF. The CDR3, as DNA: TGTGCCAGCAGCAAGGCGGGACTCAACTCTGGAAACACCATATATTTT.

Turning to this clonotype: The junction departs from the called germline gene at one end, perhaps through a read error. The chain carries TRBV19 and TRBJ1-6; D perhaps matches TRBD1 (5 bases). Germline CDR1 is LNHDA and CDR2 is SQIVND (reference sequence). This CDR3 region has 16 residues. The CDR3 reads CVSSSRAGTAYSPLHF. CDR3 in DNA: TGTGTCAGTAGTTCCAGGGCCGGGACGGCGTATTCACCCCTCCACTTT.

The chain recombines TRBV30 with TRBJ2-1; a weak D match, TRBD2 (5 bases). Trimming removed 3 bases at V and 12 bases at J, with 12 bases between. Germline lookup yields CDR1 GTSNPN and CDR2 SVGIG (reference sequence). This CDR3 has 11 amino acids. CDR3 protein: CAWSPREGQFF. CDR3 in DNA: TGTGCCTGGAGCCCGAGAGAGGGGCAGTTCTTC.

In this sample, this clonotype turned up many times. This chain joins TRBV7-2 and TRBJ2-7, with D possibly called TRBD1 or TRBD2 (5 bases each). CDR3 size: 17 residues. The ends were cut back, 3 bases at V and 5 bases at J, with 23 bases in the middle. Per the germline V gene, CDR1 is SGHTA and CDR2 is FQGNSA. CDR3 nucleotides: TGTGCCAGCAGCTTCGGGCGGAGCGTTCGGGGCGGCCACGAGCAGTACTTC. It codes for CASSFGRSVRGGHEQYF.

This clonotype was detected only a few times. The V gene is TRBV4-3, the J gene TRBJ1-2; the D gene is possibly TRBD1 (5 bases). Germline CDR1 is LGHNA and CDR2 is YSLEER. V was shortened by 1 base and J by 4 bases, with 13 bases between the two germline ends. This CDR3 spans 15 amino acids. CDR3 bases: TGCGCCAGCAGCCAAGGCCGGGGGTTCTTCTATGGCTACACCTTC. The encoded protein is CASSQGRGFFYGYTF.

Ten or more counts support this clonotype. The V call is TRBV7-6, the J call TRBJ1-3, with 7 nucleotides matching TRBD1. CDR3 size: 14 residues. V lost 5 bases, J lost 2 bases, and 3 bases stayed unmatched. Per germline, CDR1 SGHVS and CDR2 FNYEAQ. This chain's CDR3 is CASSPQGTGNTIYF. For the CDR3, the DNA is TGTGCCAGCAGCCCACAGGGGACTGGAAACACCATATATTTT. Variable domain in full (rest from reference TRBV7-6 and TRBJ1-3): GAGVSQSPRYKVTKRGQDVALRCDPISGHVSLYWYRQALGQGPEFLTYFNYEAQQDKSGLPNDRFSAERPEGSISTLTIQRTEQRDSAMYRCASSPQGTGNTIYFGEGSWLTVV.

The sample holds many counts of this clonotype. The V and J genes are TRBV28 and TRBJ1-2; tentative D call: TRBD1 (5 bases). There are 18 residues in the CDR3. Trimming left V 6 bases short and J 4 bases short, with 27 bases between. The germline V gene has CDR1 MDHEN and CDR2 SYDVKM. CDR3 coding DNA: TGTGCCAGCAGAAACCACCTAAAGAAGGACAAGGAGAGCTATGGCTACACCTTC. Residues: CASRNHLKKDKESYGYTF.

There are a few counts of this clonotype. The chain has TRBV9 and TRBJ1-2; D unclear. Germline CDR1 SGDLS, CDR2 YYNGEE. The ends were cut back, 4 bases at V and 0 bases at J, with 13 bases in the middle. The CDR3 is 15 residues long. This CDR3 is CASSPWQDANYGYTF. As DNA, the CDR3 is TGTGCCAGCAGCCCCTGGCAGGACGCTAACTATGGCTACACCTTC.

This clonotype was seen at least ten times. The genes are TRBV5-1 and TRBJ2-7, with TRBD2 matching 13 bases. V lost 3 bases, J lost 2 bases, and 2 bases stayed unmatched. The CDR3 is 15 amino acids. The germline V gene encodes CDR1 SGHRS and CDR2 YFSETQ. CDR3 residues: CASSSTSGRAYEQYF. For the CDR3, the DNA is TGCGCCAGCAGCTCAACTAGCGGGAGGGCCTACGAGCAGTACTTC.

The sample holds many counts of this clonotype. This chain joins TRBV5-1 and TRBJ2-2; D remains unclear. Per germline, CDR1 SGHRS and CDR2 YFSETQ. The CDR3 loop spans 14 amino acids. Trimming pared 5 bases from V and 0 bases from J, leaving 8 bases between. The CDR3, as DNA: TGCGCCAGCAGTCGGACGGCGAACACCGGGGAGCTGTTTTTT. As protein: CASSRTANTGELFF.

At least ten counts were recorded for this clonotype. V and J are TRBV5-1 and TRBJ1-2, with 10 bases fitting TRBD1. J gave up 8 bases and V 4 bases, and 5 bases lay outside the gene matches. There are 13 residues in the CDR3. Germline values: CDR1 SGHRS, CDR2 YFSETQ. CDR3 region: CASSVDRGQGYTF. The CDR3, as DNA: TGCGCCAGCAGCGTAGACAGGGGGCAAGGCTACACCTTC.

This clonotype showed up many times. V is TRBV11-2 and J is TRBJ2-7, with TRBD2 matching over 10 bases. Germline lookup yields CDR1 SGHAT and CDR2 FQNNGV. V was pared by 3 bases and J by 3 bases, with 8 bases of the junction left unmatched. This CDR3 region has 16 residues. CDR3 amino acids: CASSLSLLAGFYEQYF. CDR3 sequence (DNA): TGTGCCAGCAGCTTGTCGTTACTAGCGGGATTCTACGAGCAGTACTTC.

The gene calls are TRBV7-6 and TRBJ2-5; maybe TRBD2 (5 bases). CDR1 and CDR2 (germline): SGHVS, FNYEAQ. The CDR3 extends over 12 amino acids. V lost 5 bases to trimming and J lost 5 bases, with 9 bases between them. In DNA, the CDR3 is TGTGCCAGCAGCCGGTCGGGGGAGACCCAGTACTTC. This codes for CASSRSGETQYF.